This T cell receptor beta chain comes out of a study of blood T cell repertoires in COVID-19. Background on the study: Sites in the United States, Italy and Spain provided acute and convalescent COVID-19 samples.

The data were produced by immunoSEQ multiplex PCR, yet TCRdb's version contains in-frame clones alone and is incomplete. This table holds about half a million clones, approximately 83% found once. Germline V gives CDR1 SGHTA, CDR2 FQGNSA. Trimming pared 2 bases from V and 1 base from J, leaving 9 bases between. The CDR3 is 14 amino acids. The TCR originated in a human donor in a cohort sampled during active COVID-19. The rearrangement uses TRBV7-2 and TRBJ2-7; no reliable D call. The sample consisted of peripheral blood. CDR3 bases: TGTGCCAGCAGCTTAAACTCGGTATCCTACGAGCAGTACTTC. As protein: CASSLNSVSYEQYF.